The clone carrying this T cell receptor (beta chain) turned up a few times. Its target is not known. Overall study findings and caveats: Tumor Tregs overlapped most with tumor, then blood, naive CD4+ cells.

TCRdb reprocessed the 5' RACE reads via MiXCR and lists one record per CDR3 protein. The data hold over 40,000 distinct CDR3 sequences, with 22% observed a single time. Germline V gene lookup returns CDR1 MGHRA and CDR2 YSYEKL. Trimming removed 1 base from V and 4 bases from J, with 10 bases in between. This CDR3 contains 14 residues. Treg sorting used a CD4+CD25+CD127-/low gate. V usage is TRBV4-1 and J usage is TRBJ2-5; D is possibly TRBD2 (6 bases). Sequencing was done on a sample of Tregs sorted from a lymph node. This clonotype was sampled from a female donor with breast cancer. In DNA form, the CDR3 reads TGCGCCAGCAGCCAAGTAGGTAGCGGAGAGACCCAGTACTTC. This sequence encodes CASSQVGSGETQYF.